A selection of T cell receptor beta chains follows, all from one sample in a study of a mutant IDH1 vaccine in newly diagnosed glioma. TCRdb keeps only in-frame clones here, not all; method: immunoSEQ multiplex PCR. The sample shows some 30,000 clones, around 80% of them seen only once. The antigens for these receptors are not known. The source was PBMCs, collected from a glioma patient whose treatment included an IDH1 peptide vaccine. The receptors were sampled from a woman in her thirties or forties with glioma. CDR3s include the opening cysteine and the closing phenylalanine or tryptophan. A D gene is named only where the DNA matches it firmly. The size of a clone is reported for some rows only, either as once, few or many, or as a class for expanded clones.

cdr3_length	clone_size	v_call	d_call	j_call	cdr3_aa	cdr3_nt
15	.	TRBV9	.	TRBJ2-7	CASSVGRGTFYEQYF	TGTGCCAGCAGCGTAGGGAGAGGAACCTTCTACGAGCAGTACTTC
14	.	TRBV19	.	TRBJ1-1	CASSISGARAVPFF	TGTGCCAGTAGTATCAGCGGGGCCCGGGCTGTTCCTTTCTTT
15	.	TRBV5-4	.	TRBJ2-7	CASRQLGENYYEQYF	TGTGCCAGCAGGCAACTAGGGGAGAACTACTACGAGCAGTACTTC
13	.	TRBV13	.	TRBJ1-5	CASSSGRTQPQHF	TGTGCCAGCAGCTCGGGCCGGACTCAGCCCCAGCATTTT
12	.	TRBV6-5	TRBD1	TRBJ1-2	CASSDRGGGYTF	TGTGCCAGCAGCGACAGGGGGGGCGGCTACACCTTC
13	.	TRBV10-3	.	TRBJ2-7	CAISEYGPEEQYF	TGTGCCATCAGTGAGTACGGTCCGGAGGAGCAGTACTTC
15	.	TRBV19	TRBD1	TRBJ2-7	CASSIIGTEANEQYF	TGTGCCAGTAGTATAATCGGGACAGAGGCGAACGAGCAGTACTTC
16	.	TRBV18	TRBD1	TRBJ1-5	CASSPSFGQGDQPQHF	TGTGCCAGCTCACCATCTTTCGGACAGGGAGATCAGCCCCAGCATTTT
15	.	TRBV7-9	TRBD1	TRBJ2-7	CASSTPRDRGYEQYF	TGTGCCAGCAGCACCCCCCGGGACAGGGGCTACGAGCAGTACTTC
12	few	TRBV28	.	TRBJ1-5	CASTLFQQPQHF	TGTGCCAGCACTTTGTTCCAACAGCCCCAGCATTTT
14	.	TRBV2	.	TRBJ2-2	CASMRASSPGELFF	TGTGCCAGCATGCGGGCTAGTAGTCCTGGGGAGCTGTTTTTT
14	.	TRBV15	.	TRBJ2-7	CATSRDFLTNEQYF	TGTGCCACCAGCAGAGATTTTCTAACGAACGAGCAGTACTTC
15	.	TRBV6-5	.	TRBJ2-1	CASSYARGRDNEQFF	TGTGCCAGCAGTTACGCAAGGGGGAGGGACAATGAGCAGTTCTTC
13	.	TRBV13	.	TRBJ2-3	CASSLRGTDTQYF	TGTGCCAGCAGCTTAAGGGGCACAGATACGCAGTATTTT
17	.	TRBV7-2	TRBD2	TRBJ2-3	CASSLVAGGRSTDTQYF	TGTGCCAGCAGCTTAGTAGCGGGAGGCAGGAGCACAGATACGCAGTATTTT
14	few	TRBV6-5	.	TRBJ1-1	CASSGRGGNTEAFF	TGTGCCAGCAGTGGGCGCGGTGGCAACACTGAAGCTTTCTTT
15	once	TRBV5-4	TRBD2	TRBJ2-1	CASSFSGGNYNEQFF	TGTGCCAGCAGCTTTAGCGGGGGGAATTACAATGAGCAGTTCTTC
12	.	TRBV10-2	.	TRBJ1-2	CASSQPSRGYTF	TGCGCCAGCAGCCAACCCTCGAGGGGCTACACCTTC
13	.	TRBV5-1	.	TRBJ1-4	CASSAQLNEKLFF	TGCGCCAGCAGCGCACAGCTTAATGAAAAACTGTTTTTT
16	once	TRBV13	.	TRBJ2-7	CASSTEFGGPTYEQYF	TGTGCCAGCAGCACAGAGTTCGGGGGGCCCACCTACGAGCAGTACTTC
13	few	TRBV5-6	.	TRBJ1-4	CASSRPGVKKLFF	TGTGCCAGCAGTAGGCCAGGGGTAAAAAAACTGTTTTTT
16	.	TRBV6-6	TRBD2	TRBJ2-5	CASRGSFSGAVETQYF	TGTGCCAGTCGGGGTTCGTTTAGCGGGGCAGTGGAGACCCAGTACTTC
13	.	TRBV6-4	.	TRBJ2-1	CASSAGTYNEQFF	TGTGCCAGCAGTGCTGGGACCTACAATGAGCAGTTCTTC
12	.	TRBV10-2	.	TRBJ2-7	CASSESGYEQYF	TGCGCCAGCAGTGAGAGCGGCTACGAGCAGTACTTC
16	.	TRBV14	.	TRBJ1-1	CASSQQGGGRYTEAFF	TGTGCCAGCAGCCAGCAAGGTGGTGGACGATACACTGAAGCTTTCTTT
13	.	TRBV7-3	.	TRBJ2-2	CASSTGLTGELFF	TGTGCCAGCAGCACGGGACTGACCGGGGAGCTGTTTTTT
13	.	TRBV30	.	TRBJ2-7	CAWGRLLSGEQYF	TGTGCCTGGGGCCGGCTCCTCTCTGGCGAGCAGTACTTC
18	.	TRBV27	.	TRBJ2-1	CASSLSPGIGFMSNEQFF	TGTGCCAGCAGTTTATCCCCCGGGATTGGGTTTATGTCCAATGAGCAGTTCTTC
13	.	TRBV30	.	TRBJ2-6	CAWRPSGANVLTF	TGTGCCTGGAGGCCCTCTGGGGCCAACGTCCTGACTTTC
17	.	TRBV21-1	.	TRBJ2-7	CASSARTGTSTPYEQYF	TGTGCCAGCAGCGCCCGGACCGGGACTAGCACCCCGTACGAGCAGTACTTC
14	.	TRBV18	TRBD1	TRBJ1-1	CASSSQGLNTEAFF	TGTGCCAGCTCGTCACAGGGGCTGAACACTGAAGCTTTCTTT
13	.	TRBV5-1	.	TRBJ1-5	CASRAASNQPQHF	TGCGCCAGCAGAGCCGCTAGCAATCAGCCCCAGCATTTT
15	few	TRBV5-4	.	TRBJ1-1	CASSPRRASNVEAFF	TGTGCCAGCAGCCCGCGGCGGGCCTCTAATGTAGAAGCTTTCTTT
13	once	TRBV6-5	TRBD2	TRBJ2-7	CASSRGGRYEQYF	TGTGCCAGCAGCCGGGGGGGGCGATACGAGCAGTACTTC
15	.	TRBV21-1	.	TRBJ1-2	CASSRRTGKEIGYTF	TGTGCCAGCAGCAGGAGGACAGGGAAGGAAATTGGCTACACCTTC
15	few	TRBV4-3	TRBD1	TRBJ1-5	CASSQDSGGGTPQHF	TGCGCCAGCAGCCAAGATTCAGGGGGCGGGACGCCCCAGCATTTT
12	once	TRBV5-4	.	TRBJ2-5	CASSSRGETQYF	TGTGCCAGCAGCTCAAGGGGGGAGACCCAGTACTTC
18	once	TRBV11-2	.	TRBJ2-6	CASSSTLRIKTGANVLTF	TGTGCCAGCAGCTCGACCCTCCGGATCAAGACTGGGGCCAACGTCCTGACTTTC